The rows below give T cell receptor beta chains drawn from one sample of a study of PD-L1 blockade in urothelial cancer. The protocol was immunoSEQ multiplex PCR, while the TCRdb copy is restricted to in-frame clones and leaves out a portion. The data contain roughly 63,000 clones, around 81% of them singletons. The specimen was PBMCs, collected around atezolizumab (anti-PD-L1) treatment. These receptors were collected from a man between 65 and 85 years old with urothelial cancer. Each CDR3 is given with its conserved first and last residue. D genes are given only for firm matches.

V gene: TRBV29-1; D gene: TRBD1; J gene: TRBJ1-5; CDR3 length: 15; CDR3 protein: CSVGAGQGSNQPQHF; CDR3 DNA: TGCAGCGTTGGAGCGGGACAGGGGAGCAATCAGCCCCAGCATTTT
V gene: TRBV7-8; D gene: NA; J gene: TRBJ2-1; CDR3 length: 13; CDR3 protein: CASSLGGWGEQFF; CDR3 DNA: TGTGCCAGCAGCTTAGGGGGCTGGGGTGAGCAGTTCTTC
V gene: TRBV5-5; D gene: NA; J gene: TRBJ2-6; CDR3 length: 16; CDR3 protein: CASSTDSGSGANVLTF; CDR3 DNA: TGTGCCAGCAGCACCGATTCAGGGTCTGGGGCCAACGTCCTGACTTTC
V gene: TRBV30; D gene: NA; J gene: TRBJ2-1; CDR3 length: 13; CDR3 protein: CAWRDYVYNEQFF; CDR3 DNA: TGTGCCTGGAGGGACTATGTCTACAATGAGCAGTTCTTC
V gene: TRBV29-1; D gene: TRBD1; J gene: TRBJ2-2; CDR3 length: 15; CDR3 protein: CSVEDRNRGTGELFF; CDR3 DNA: TGCAGCGTTGAAGATCGGAACAGGGGTACCGGGGAGCTGTTTTTT
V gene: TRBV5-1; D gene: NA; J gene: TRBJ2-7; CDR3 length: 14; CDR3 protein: CASSPLVAGDEQYF; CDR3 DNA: TGCGCCAGCAGCCCCCTGGTGGCAGGGGACGAGCAGTACTTC
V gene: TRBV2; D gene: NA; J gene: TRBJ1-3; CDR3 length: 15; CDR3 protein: CASSELRGSQSTIYF; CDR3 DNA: TGTGCCAGCAGTGAGCTACGGGGGAGCCAAAGCACCATATATTTT
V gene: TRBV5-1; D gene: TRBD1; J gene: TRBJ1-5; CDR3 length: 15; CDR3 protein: CASSLDGTGTQPQHF; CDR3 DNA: TGCGCCAGCAGCTTGGATGGGACAGGGACTCAGCCCCAGCATTTT
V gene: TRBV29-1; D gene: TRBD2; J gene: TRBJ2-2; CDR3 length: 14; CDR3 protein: CSAAGLANTGELFF; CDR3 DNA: TGCAGCGCTGCGGGACTAGCGAACACCGGGGAGCTGTTTTTT
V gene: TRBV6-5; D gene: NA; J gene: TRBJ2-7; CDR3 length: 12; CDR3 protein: CATIDNSYEQYF; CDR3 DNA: TGTGCCACCATAGACAACTCCTACGAGCAGTACTTC
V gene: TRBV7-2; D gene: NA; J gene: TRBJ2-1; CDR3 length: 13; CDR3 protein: CASSSARLDEQFF; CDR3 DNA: TGTGCCAGCAGCTCCGCCCGACTAGATGAGCAGTTCTTC
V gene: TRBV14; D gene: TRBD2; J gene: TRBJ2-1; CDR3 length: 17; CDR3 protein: CASSQDQASGRRSEQFF; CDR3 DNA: TGTGCCAGCAGCCAAGATCAAGCTAGCGGGAGGCGCAGTGAGCAGTTCTTC
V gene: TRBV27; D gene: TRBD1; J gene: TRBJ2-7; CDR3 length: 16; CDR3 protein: CASSPGIGTATYEQYF; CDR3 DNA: TGTGCCAGCAGCCCGGGGATCGGGACAGCTACCTACGAGCAGTACTTC
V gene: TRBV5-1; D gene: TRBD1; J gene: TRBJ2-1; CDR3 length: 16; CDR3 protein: CASSLGTGTGRNEQFF; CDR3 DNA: TGCGCCAGCAGCTTGGGGACCGGGACAGGGCGCAATGAGCAGTTCTTC
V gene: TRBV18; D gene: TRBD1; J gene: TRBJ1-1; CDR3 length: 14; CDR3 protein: CASSLETGITEAFF; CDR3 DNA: TGTGCCAGCTCCTTGGAGACAGGGATAACTGAAGCTTTCTTT
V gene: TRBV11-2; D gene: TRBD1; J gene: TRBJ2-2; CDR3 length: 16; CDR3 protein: CASSPRDRKDTGELFF; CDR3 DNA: TGTGCCAGCAGCCCACGGGACAGGAAAGACACCGGGGAGCTGTTTTTT